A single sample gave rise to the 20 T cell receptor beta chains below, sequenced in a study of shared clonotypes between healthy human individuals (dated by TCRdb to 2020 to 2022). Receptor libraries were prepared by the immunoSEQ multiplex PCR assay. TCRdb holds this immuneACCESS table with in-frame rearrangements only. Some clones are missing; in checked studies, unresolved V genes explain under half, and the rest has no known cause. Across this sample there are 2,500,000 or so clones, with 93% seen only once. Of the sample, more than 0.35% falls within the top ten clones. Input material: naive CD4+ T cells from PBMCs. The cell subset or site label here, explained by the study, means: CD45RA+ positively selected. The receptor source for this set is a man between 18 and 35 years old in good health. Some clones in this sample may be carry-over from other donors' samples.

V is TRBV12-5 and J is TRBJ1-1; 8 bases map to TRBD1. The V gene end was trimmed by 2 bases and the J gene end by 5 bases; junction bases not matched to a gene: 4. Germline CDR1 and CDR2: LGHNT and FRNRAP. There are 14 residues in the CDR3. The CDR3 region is CASGLWQGATEAFF. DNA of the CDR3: TGTGCTAGTGGTTTGTGGCAGGGGGCGACTGAAGCTTTCTTT.

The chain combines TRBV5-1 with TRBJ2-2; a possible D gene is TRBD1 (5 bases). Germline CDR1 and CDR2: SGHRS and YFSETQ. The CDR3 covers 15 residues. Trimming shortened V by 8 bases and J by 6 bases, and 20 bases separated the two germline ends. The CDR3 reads CASTGPGMVPGELFF. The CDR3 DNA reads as TGCGCCAGTACCGGTCCAGGGATGGTGCCCGGGGAGCTGTTTTTT.

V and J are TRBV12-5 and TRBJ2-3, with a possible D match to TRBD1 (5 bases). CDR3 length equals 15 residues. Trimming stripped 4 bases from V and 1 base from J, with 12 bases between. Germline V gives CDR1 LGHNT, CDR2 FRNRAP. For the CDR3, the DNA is TGTGCTAGTGGTTCAGGGCAGGCGGGCACAGATACGCAGTATTTT. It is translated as CASGSGQAGTDTQYF. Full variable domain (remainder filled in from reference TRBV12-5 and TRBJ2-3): DARVTQTPRHKVTEMGQEVTMRCQPILGHNTVFWYRQTMMQGLELLAYFRNRAPLDDSGMPKDRFSAEMPDATLATLKIQPSEPRDSAVYFCASGSGQAGTDTQYFGPGTRLTVL.

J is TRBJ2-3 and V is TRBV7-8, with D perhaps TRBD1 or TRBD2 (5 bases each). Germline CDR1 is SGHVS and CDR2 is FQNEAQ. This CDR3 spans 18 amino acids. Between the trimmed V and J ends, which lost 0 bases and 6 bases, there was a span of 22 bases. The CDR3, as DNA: TGTGCCAGCAGCTTAGCAACCTTTCCGGGGCAGACGGGGGATACGCAGTATTTT. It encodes CASSLATFPGQTGDTQYF. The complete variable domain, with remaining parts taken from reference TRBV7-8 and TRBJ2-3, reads GAGVSQSPRYKVAKRGQDVALRCDPISGHVSLFWYQQALGQGPEFLTYFQNEAQLDKSGLPSDRFFAERPEGSVSTLKIQRTQQEDSAVYLCASSLATFPGQTGDTQYFGPGTRLTVL.

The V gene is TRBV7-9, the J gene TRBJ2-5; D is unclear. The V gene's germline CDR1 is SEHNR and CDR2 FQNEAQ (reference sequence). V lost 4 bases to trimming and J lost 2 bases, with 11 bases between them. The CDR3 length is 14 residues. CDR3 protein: CASSSPNSQETQYF. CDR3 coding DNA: TGTGCCAGCAGCTCGCCCAACAGTCAAGAGACCCAGTACTTC.

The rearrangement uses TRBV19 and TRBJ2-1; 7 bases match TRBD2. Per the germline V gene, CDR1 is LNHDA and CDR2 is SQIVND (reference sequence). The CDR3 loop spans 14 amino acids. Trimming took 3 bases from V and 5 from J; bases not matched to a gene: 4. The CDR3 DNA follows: TGTGCCAGTAGTATCTTGGGAGGGGACAATGAGCAGTTCTTC. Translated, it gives CASSILGGDNEQFF.

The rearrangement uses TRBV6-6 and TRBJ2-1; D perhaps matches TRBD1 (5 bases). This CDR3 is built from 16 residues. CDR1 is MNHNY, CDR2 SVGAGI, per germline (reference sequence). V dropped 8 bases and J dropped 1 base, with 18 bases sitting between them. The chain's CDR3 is CASEGQGGGSYNEQFF. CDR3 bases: TGTGCCAGCGAAGGGCAGGGCGGTGGGTCCTACAATGAGCAGTTCTTC.

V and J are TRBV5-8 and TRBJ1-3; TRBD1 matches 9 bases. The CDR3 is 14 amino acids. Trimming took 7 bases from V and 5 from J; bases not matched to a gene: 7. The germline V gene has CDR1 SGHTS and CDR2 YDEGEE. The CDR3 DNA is TGTGCCAGCTTCAGGGACAGGGCCAGAAACACCATATATTTT. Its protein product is CASFRDRARNTIYF.

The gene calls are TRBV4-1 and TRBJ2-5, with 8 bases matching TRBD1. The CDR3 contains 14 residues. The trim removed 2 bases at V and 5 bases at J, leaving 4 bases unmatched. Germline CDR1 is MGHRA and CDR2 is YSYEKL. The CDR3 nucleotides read TGCGCCAGCAGCCAATCCGGGACAGGCGAGACCCAGTACTTC. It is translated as CASSQSGTGETQYF.

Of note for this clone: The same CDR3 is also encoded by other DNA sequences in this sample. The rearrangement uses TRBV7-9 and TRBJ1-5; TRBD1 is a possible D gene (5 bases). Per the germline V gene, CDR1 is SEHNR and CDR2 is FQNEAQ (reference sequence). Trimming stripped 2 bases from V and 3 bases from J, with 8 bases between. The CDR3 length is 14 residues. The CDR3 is CASSLSGDNQPQHF. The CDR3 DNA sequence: TGTGCCAGCAGCTTATCGGGGGACAATCAGCCCCAGCATTTT.

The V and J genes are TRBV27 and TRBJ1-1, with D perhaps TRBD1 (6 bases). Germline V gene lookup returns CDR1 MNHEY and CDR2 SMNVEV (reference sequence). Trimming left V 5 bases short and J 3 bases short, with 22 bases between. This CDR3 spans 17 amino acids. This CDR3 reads CASSPPGTPGPYTEAFF. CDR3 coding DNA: TGTGCCAGCAGTCCACCCGGGACACCCGGCCCCTACACTGAAGCTTTCTTT.

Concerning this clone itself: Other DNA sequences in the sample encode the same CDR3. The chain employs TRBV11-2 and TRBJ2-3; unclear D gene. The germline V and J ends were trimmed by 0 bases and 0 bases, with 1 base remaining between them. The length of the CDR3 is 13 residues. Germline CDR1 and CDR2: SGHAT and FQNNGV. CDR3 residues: CASSLDSTDTQYF. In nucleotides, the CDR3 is TGTGCCAGCAGCTTAGATAGCACAGATACGCAGTATTTT.

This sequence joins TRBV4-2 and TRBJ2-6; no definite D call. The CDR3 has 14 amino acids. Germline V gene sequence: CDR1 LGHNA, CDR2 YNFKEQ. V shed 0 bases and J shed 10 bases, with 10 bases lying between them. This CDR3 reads CASSQDQPRNVLTF. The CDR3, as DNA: TGTGCCAGCAGCCAAGATCAACCCCGTAACGTCCTGACTTTC.

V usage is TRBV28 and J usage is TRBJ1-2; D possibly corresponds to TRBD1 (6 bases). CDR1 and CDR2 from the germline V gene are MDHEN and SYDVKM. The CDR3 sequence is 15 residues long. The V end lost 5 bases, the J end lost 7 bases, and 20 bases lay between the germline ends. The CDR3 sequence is CASSTDLTGFLGYTF. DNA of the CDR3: TGTGCCAGCAGTACCGATCTGACAGGATTTCTTGGCTACACCTTC.

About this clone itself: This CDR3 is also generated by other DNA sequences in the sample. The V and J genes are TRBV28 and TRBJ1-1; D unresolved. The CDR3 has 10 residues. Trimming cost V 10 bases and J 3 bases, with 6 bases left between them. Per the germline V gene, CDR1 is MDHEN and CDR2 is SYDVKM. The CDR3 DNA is TGTGCCACCAGAGACACTGAAGCTTTCTTT. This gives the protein CATRDTEAFF. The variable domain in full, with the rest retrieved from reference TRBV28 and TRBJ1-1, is DVKVTQSSRYLVKRTGEKVFLECVQDMDHENMFWYRQDPGLGLRLIYFSYDVKMKEKGDIPEGYSVSREKKERFSLILESASTNQTSMYLCATRDTEAFFGQGTRLTVV.

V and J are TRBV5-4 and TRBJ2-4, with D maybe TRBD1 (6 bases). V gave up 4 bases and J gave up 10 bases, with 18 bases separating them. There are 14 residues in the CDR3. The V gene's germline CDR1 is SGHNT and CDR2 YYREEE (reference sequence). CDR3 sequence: CASSTWGGGPIQYF. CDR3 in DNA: TGTGCCAGCAGCACCTGGGGTGGGGGCCCAATTCAGTACTTC.

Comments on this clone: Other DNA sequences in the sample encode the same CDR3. CDR3 sequence: CASSLNGRGTDTQYF. The CDR3 DNA reads TGCGCCAGCAGCTTGAACGGGAGAGGTACAGATACGCAGTATTTT. This chain joins TRBV5-1 and TRBJ2-3; D possibly corresponds to TRBD2 (6 bases). V lost 1 base to trimming and J lost 3 bases, with 12 bases between them. CDR3 length equals 15 residues. The germline gives CDR1 SGHRS, CDR2 YFSETQ.

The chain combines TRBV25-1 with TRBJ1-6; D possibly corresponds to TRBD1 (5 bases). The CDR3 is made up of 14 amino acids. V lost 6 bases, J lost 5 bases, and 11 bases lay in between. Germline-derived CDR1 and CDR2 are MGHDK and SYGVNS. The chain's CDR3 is CASRRDGDNSPLHF. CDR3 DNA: TGTGCCAGCAGACGGGACGGAGATAATTCACCCCTCCACTTT.

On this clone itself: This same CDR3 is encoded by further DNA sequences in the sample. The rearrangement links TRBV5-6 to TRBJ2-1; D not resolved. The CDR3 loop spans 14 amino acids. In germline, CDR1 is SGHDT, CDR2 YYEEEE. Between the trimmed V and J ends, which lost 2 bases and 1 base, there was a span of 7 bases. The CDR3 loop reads CASSLVGSYNEQFF. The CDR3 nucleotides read TGTGCCAGCAGCTTAGTGGGGTCCTACAATGAGCAGTTCTTC.

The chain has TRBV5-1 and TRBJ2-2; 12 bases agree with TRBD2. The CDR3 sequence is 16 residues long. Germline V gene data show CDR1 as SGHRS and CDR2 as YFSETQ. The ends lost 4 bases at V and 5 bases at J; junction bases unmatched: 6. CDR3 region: CASSTGLAGMTGELFF. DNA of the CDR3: TGCGCCAGCAGCACTGGACTAGCGGGAATGACCGGGGAGCTGTTTTTT.